This T cell receptor (beta chain) derives from a study of blood T cell repertoires in COVID-19. This CDR3 is 14 amino acids long. J was trimmed by 5 bases and V by 6 bases; bases with no gene match: 7. The V gene's germline CDR1 is SGHRS and CDR2 YFSETQ. In the original workflow: Counts of nucleated cells, estimated from reference gene primer amplification, were obtained. This table comes from immunoSEQ multiplex PCR, and its TCRdb copy is limited to in-frame clones, with some not included. The V and J calls and the clone size are those of that table, but D and trimming were determined from the DNA. The repertoire holds over 130,000 clones, with approximately 85% as singletons. Participant ages covered about 18 to 95 years across about two dozen US areas.

The sequence was collected from a woman aged 45-59 years with acute COVID-19. Sample: PBMCs or T cells enriched from blood (not recorded which). The J gene is TRBJ2-3, the V gene TRBV5-1; 9 bases align to TRBD1. This CDR3 is CASKRDRVIDTQYF. The CDR3 bases are TGCGCCAGCAAAAGGGACAGGGTGATAGATACGCAGTATTTT. The full variable domain, with the rest looked up from reference TRBV5-1 and TRBJ2-3, is KAGVTQTPRYLIKTRGQQVTLSCSPISGHRSVSWYQQTPGQGLQFLFEYFSETQRNKGNFPGRFSGRQFSNSRSEMNVSTLELGDSALYLCASKRDRVIDTQYFGPGTRLTVL.